The clone carrying this T cell receptor beta chain was seen repeatedly, ten times or more. The target antigen is unknown. CDR3 size: 13 residues. The ends were cut back, 0 bases at V and 6 bases at J, with 9 bases in the middle. Germline loops: CDR1 SGHDT, CDR2 YYEEEE. The sample belongs to a study of cytomegalovirus exposure and HLA in healthy donors. PCR amplification relied on 60 Vbeta primers (plus 13 Jbeta primers). Here immunoSEQ multiplex PCR was the method, and the copy in TCRdb shows in-frame clones only, minus some. The sample holds approximately 170,000 clones, around three quarters seen once. Points from the study as a whole: In an earlier analysis, most TCR beta V segments were productive about 87% or about 30% of the time.

Input material: PBMCs. This sequence was found in a man between 35 and 55 years old in good health and CMV-seronegative. The chain couples TRBV5-6 to TRBJ1-2; D is perhaps TRBD1 (6 bases). DNA for the CDR3: TGTGCCAGCAGCTTGGCGGGGGGGCATGGCTACACCTTC. It specifies CASSLAGGHGYTF.